This T cell receptor beta chain was obtained from a study of blood T cell repertoires in COVID-19. Across the whole study: Specimens from acute and convalescent COVID-19 originated in the United States, Italy and Spain. PBMCs, B-cell-depleted T cells, or T cells provided the cDNA or gDNA that made up the material.

Methods used by the authors: Quantification of nucleated cells was approximated via reference gene primer amplification. Generated by immunoSEQ multiplex PCR, the TCRdb table keeps only in-frame clones and is missing some. V, J and clone size are those of that table, while D and trimming were read from the DNA. In the table there are over 400,000 clones, approximately 83% of which are singletons. Germline values: CDR1 LNHDA, CDR2 SQIVND (reference sequence). Trimming cost V 5 bases and J 3 bases, with 8 bases left between them. This CDR3 has 13 residues. This chain joins TRBV19 and TRBJ1-5; TRBD1 is a possible D gene (5 bases). The sequenced sample was peripheral blood. This receptor was taken from a human donor in a cohort sampled during active COVID-19. The CDR3 DNA reads as TGTGCCAGTAGTGACAGATACAATCAGCCCCAGCATTTT. It yields the protein CASSDRYNQPQHF.